Listed below are T cell receptor beta chains from one sample, sequenced in a study of a mutant IDH1 vaccine in newly diagnosed glioma. Here immunoSEQ multiplex PCR was the method, and the copy in TCRdb shows in-frame clones only, minus some. Here the sample spans 85,000 to 100,000 clones, 83% being singletons. Sequencing was performed on PBMCs, taken from a glioma patient treated with radiotherapy, temozolomide or both. The receptors here all came from a woman in her fifties or sixties with glioma. Both conserved end residues are part of each CDR3. Fields, in order: V gene, J gene, clone size, D gene, CDR3 protein, CDR3 DNA. The D gene is left open where the match is weak. Where a row states a size, it is once, few, many or the class of an expanded clone; other rows omit it.

V gene: TRBV6-4
J gene: TRBJ2-2
clone size: -
D gene: -
CDR3 protein: CASSDERANTGELFF
CDR3 DNA: TGTGCCAGCAGTGACGAGCGGGCAAACACCGGGGAGCTGTTTTTT

V gene: TRBV5-6
J gene: TRBJ1-2
clone size: once
D gene: TRBD1
CDR3 protein: CASSSMGTGHLYGYTF
CDR3 DNA: TGTGCCAGCAGCTCAATGGGGACAGGCCACCTCTATGGCTACACCTTC

V gene: TRBV5-1
J gene: TRBJ1-4
clone size: -
D gene: -
CDR3 protein: CASSLGSGPGEEKLFF
CDR3 DNA: TGCGCCAGCAGCTTGGGGTCAGGCCCCGGCGAGGAAAAACTGTTTTTT

V gene: TRBV11-2
J gene: TRBJ2-7
clone size: -
D gene: -
CDR3 protein: CASSTYYEQYF
CDR3 DNA: TGTGCCAGCAGCACCTACTACGAGCAGTACTTC

V gene: TRBV30
J gene: TRBJ2-7
clone size: -
D gene: -
CDR3 protein: CAWSASYQKEQYF
CDR3 DNA: TGTGCCTGGAGTGCTTCCTACCAGAAAGAGCAGTACTTC

V gene: TRBV5-4
J gene: TRBJ2-1
clone size: few
D gene: TRBD1
CDR3 protein: CASSLETGSSYNEQFF
CDR3 DNA: TGTGCCAGCAGCTTGGAGACAGGGAGCTCCTACAATGAGCAGTTCTTC

V gene: TRBV29-1
J gene: TRBJ2-7
clone size: -
D gene: -
CDR3 protein: CSVASVYEQYF
CDR3 DNA: TGCAGCGTTGCGTCAGTTTACGAGCAGTACTTC

V gene: TRBV11-2
J gene: TRBJ2-2
clone size: -
D gene: TRBD2
CDR3 protein: CASSLFPRGSGGASGELFF
CDR3 DNA: TGTGCCAGCAGCTTGTTCCCGCGTGGTAGCGGGGGGGCATCGGGGGAGCTGTTTTTT

V gene: TRBV4-2
J gene: TRBJ2-7
clone size: -
D gene: TRBD2
CDR3 protein: CASSQVSSGVSYEQYF
CDR3 DNA: TGTGCCAGCAGCCAAGTGTCTAGCGGGGTTTCCTACGAGCAGTACTTC

V gene: TRBV5-1
J gene: TRBJ1-2
clone size: -
D gene: TRBD1
CDR3 protein: CASSFGTGGGDGYTF
CDR3 DNA: TGCGCCAGCAGCTTCGGGACAGGGGGTGGAGATGGCTACACCTTC

V gene: TRBV5-1
J gene: TRBJ1-6
clone size: -
D gene: TRBD1
CDR3 protein: CASSQRQGESSPLHF
CDR3 DNA: TGCGCCAGCAGCCAGAGACAGGGGGAGTCTTCACCCCTCCACTTT

V gene: TRBV7-8
J gene: TRBJ1-4
clone size: few
D gene: -
CDR3 protein: CASSLGQFNEKLFF
CDR3 DNA: TGTGCCAGCAGCTTAGGACAGTTTAATGAAAAACTGTTTTTT

V gene: TRBV11-2
J gene: TRBJ1-3
clone size: -
D gene: TRBD1
CDR3 protein: CASRLTGEENTIYF
CDR3 DNA: TGTGCCAGCAGGCTTACAGGGGAGGAAAACACCATATATTTT